This TCR beta chain stems from a study of long-term antiretroviral therapy in people with HIV. Study conclusions and caveats: Diversity went up after ART and still fell short of transplant donor controls. Samples were collected from about 2004 to 2017 under possibly less effective ART regimens.

About this clone: What it binds is unknown. This likely traces to a read error, being one base from a far larger clone.

For each donor, at least one pre-ART and at least two post-ART PBMC samples were available. The CDR3 contains 12 residues. Germline V gene sequence: CDR1 SGHRS, CDR2 YFSETQ. V was pared by 2 bases and J by 6 bases, with 1 base of the junction left unmatched. A v3.0 immunoSEQ assay was performed at survey level. Measured with immunoSEQ multiplex PCR; TCRdb has only the in-frame clones, and not every one. The repertoire consists of tens of thousands of clones, with 82% occurring once and the leading ten covering roughly 7.3%. The chain couples TRBV5-1 to TRBJ2-7; 8 bases line up with TRBD1. The TCR sequence derives from a man aged 50 to 59 with HIV. The source was unsorted PBMCs, collected at the start of antiretroviral therapy. As DNA, the CDR3 is TGCGCCAGCAGCTTTACAGGGGGCGAGCAGTACTTC. This codes for CASSFTGGEQYF.